The entry below describes one TCR beta chain. Many counts were recorded for this clonotype. Which antigen it targets is not known. Base qualities are not recorded, but no much larger clone differs from it by a single base. This sample is part of a study of T-cell reconstitution after alpha-beta-depleted transplantation in children (dated by TCRdb to the mid-2010s). Study-level background: Using TCR repertoire profiling, the study followed T-cell immune reconstitution in a quantitative way in children after TCRalphabeta/CD19-depleted allogeneic hematopoietic cell transplantation.

Read against the paper, the sample's treatment or condition label means: allogeneic hematopoietic cell transplantation with graft depleted of TCRalphabeta T cells and CD19 B cells. Transplant recipients were children who received TCRalphabeta/CD19-depleted allogeneic hematopoietic cell grafts. Study-level results and caveats: The apparently early alphabetaT-cell count recovery about two months after transplant was reportedly dependent on only several hundred rapidly expanded clones derived from non-depleted graft cells. The high TCRbeta diversity at day 60 in some patients was ascribed to recipient T cells and intrathymic progenitors that had survived conditioning. Over subsequent months, a decline in hyperexpanded clone frequencies was noted, and after one year, T-cell counts and TCRbeta diversity were mostly ascribed to newly produced T cells.

Libraries were made using PCR. Instrument on record: Illumina HiSeq 2500. To normalize quantification of the TCRbeta repertoire, the TCR libraries were built with molecular barcoding that relied on unique molecular identifiers. The public sequencing data were trimmed at Q25 with fastp and processed into clonotypes with MiXCR by TCRdb, which kept only in-frame beta chains. When rows share a CDR3 protein, they turn into one entry using the most common DNA and genes. The sample includes 700,000 or so distinct CDR3 sequences, with around 13% observed a single time. Roughly 0.84% of the sample belongs to the ten largest clones. This sequence originates from a girl aged 2-10 years with congenital amegakaryocytic thrombocytopenia, due to receive a stem cell transplant. The sample consisted of PBMCs, taken before TCRalphabeta/CD19-depleted stem cell transplant.

The base sequence is TGTGCCAGCAGCTTAGTCGTTAGGGACCTCTACGAGCAGTACTTC. This translates into CASSLVVRDLYEQYF. The chain employs TRBV7-6 and TRBJ2-7, with the D gene tentatively TRBD1 or TRBD2, based on 5 matching bases in each. According to the germline V gene, CDR1 reads SGHVS and CDR2 reads FNYEAQ. The junction carries 13 bases between V and J, which are trimmed by 1 base and 3 bases respectively. Its CDR3 holds 15 amino acids, cysteine through phenylalanine. Only the CDR3 portion is preserved as DNA: 45 bases, with reading frame beginning at the first base.